The clone carrying this TCR beta chain has a handful of counts. The antigen remains unidentified. TCRdb keeps only in-frame clones here, not all; method: immunoSEQ multiplex PCR. The sample shows about 69,000 clones, over 65% of them seen only once. This sample was included in a study of T cell responses to AZD1222 COVID-19 vaccine. Pooled in the analysis were second doses at about 4 or about 12 weeks. Study results and limitations: Donors were largely white British and mainly female; clonal diversity was possibly underestimated. Spike-specific TCR breadth and depth rose after two AZD1222 doses.

This CDR3 has 13 amino acids. Germline V gene sequence: CDR1 SQVTM, CDR2 ANQGSEA. V lost 7 bases and J 0 bases, leaving 10 bases between the germline ends. This chain connects TRBV29-1 to TRBJ1-3; the D is unclear. This TCR was recovered from an adult who received the AZD1222 COVID-19 vaccine. The sequences come from peripheral blood, collected 28 days after the second AZD1222 dose. The CDR3 nucleotides are TGCAGCGGGCAGATGAGCTCTGGAAACACCATATATTTT. This encodes CSGQMSSGNTIYF. Based on the CDR3 plus reference TRBV29-1 and TRBJ1-3, the full variable domain is SAVISQKPSRDICQRGTSLTIQCQVDSQVTMMFWYRQQPGQSLTLIATANQGSEATYESGFVIDKFPISRPNLTFSTLTVSNMSPEDSSIYLCSGQMSSGNTIYFGEGSWLTVV.